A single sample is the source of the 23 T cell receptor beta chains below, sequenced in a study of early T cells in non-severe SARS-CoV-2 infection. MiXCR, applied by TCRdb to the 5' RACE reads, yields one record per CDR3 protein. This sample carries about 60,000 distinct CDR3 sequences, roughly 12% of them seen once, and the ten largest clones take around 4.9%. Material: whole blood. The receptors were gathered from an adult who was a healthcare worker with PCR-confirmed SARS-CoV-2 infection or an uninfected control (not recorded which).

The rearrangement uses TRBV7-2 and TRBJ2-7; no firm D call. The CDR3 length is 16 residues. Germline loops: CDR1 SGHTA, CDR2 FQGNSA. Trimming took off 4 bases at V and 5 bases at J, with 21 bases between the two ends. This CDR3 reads CASSSDTLGYFHEQYF. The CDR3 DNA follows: TGTGCCAGCAGCTCCGACACCTTGGGGTATTTTCACGAGCAGTACTTC.

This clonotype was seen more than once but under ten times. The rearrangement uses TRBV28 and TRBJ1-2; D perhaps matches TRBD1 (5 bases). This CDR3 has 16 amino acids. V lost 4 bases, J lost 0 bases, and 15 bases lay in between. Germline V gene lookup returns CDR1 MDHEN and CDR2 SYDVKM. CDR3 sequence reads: CASSYLDGTANYGYTF. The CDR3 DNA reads TGTGCCAGCAGTTACCTCGACGGGACGGCTAACTATGGCTACACCTTC.

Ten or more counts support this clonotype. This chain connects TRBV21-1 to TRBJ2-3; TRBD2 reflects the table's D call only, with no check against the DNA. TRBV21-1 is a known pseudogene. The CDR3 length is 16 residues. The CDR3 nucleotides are TGTGCCAGCAGCAAACTGGGCGGGAGGGCCTCAGATACGCAGTATTTT. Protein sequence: CASSKLGGRASDTQYF.

CDR3 nucleotide sequence: TGTGCCAGCAGCTGGGGACAGAACACTGAAGCTTTCTTT. Protein sequence: CASSWGQNTEAFF. V gene TRBV5-6 combines with J gene TRBJ1-1; a possible D gene is TRBD1 (6 bases). CDR1 and CDR2 (germline): SGHDT, YYEEEE. V lost 3 bases, J lost 1 base, and 7 bases lay in between. This CDR3 has 13 amino acids.

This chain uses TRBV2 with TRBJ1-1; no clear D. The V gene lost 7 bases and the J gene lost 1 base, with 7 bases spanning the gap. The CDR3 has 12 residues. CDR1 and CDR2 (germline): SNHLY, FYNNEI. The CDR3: CASKFPNTEAFF. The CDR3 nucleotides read TGTGCCAGCAAGTTCCCGAACACTGAAGCTTTCTTT.

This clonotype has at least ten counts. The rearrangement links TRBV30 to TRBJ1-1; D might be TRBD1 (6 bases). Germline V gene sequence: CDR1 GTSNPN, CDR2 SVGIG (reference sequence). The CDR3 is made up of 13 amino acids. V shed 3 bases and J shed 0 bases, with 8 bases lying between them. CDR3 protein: CAWRQGMNTEAFF. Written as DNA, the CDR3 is TGTGCCTGGAGACAGGGCATGAACACTGAAGCTTTCTTT. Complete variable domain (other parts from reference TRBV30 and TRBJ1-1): SQTIHQWPATLVQPVGSPLSLECTVEGTSNPNLYWYRQAAGRGLQLLFYSVGIGQISSEVPQNLSASRPQDRQFILSSKKLLLSDSGFYLCAWRQGMNTEAFFGQGTRLTVV.

The CDR3 protein is CASSLSGNPVREQFF. The CDR3 bases are TGTGCCAGCAGTTTAAGTGGGAACCCCGTAAGGGAGCAGTTCTTC. The rearrangement uses TRBV28 and TRBJ2-1; no clear D. Trimming took 2 bases from V and 10 from J, leaving 18 bases between them. The CDR3 contains 15 residues. CDR1 and CDR2 from the germline V gene are MDHEN and SYDVKM.

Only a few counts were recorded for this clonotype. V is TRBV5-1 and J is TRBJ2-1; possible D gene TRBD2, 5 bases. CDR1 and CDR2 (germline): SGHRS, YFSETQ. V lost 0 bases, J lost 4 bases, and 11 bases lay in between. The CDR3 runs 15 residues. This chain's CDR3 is CASSLESGPYNEQFF. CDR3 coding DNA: TGCGCCAGCAGCTTGGAAAGCGGACCTTACAATGAGCAGTTCTTC.

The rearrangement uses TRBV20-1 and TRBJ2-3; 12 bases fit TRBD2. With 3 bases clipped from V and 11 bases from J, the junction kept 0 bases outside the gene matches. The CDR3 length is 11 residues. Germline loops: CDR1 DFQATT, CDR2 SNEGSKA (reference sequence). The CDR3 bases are TGCAGTGCTAGGGGACTAGCGGGGCAGTATTTT. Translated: CSARGLAGQYF.

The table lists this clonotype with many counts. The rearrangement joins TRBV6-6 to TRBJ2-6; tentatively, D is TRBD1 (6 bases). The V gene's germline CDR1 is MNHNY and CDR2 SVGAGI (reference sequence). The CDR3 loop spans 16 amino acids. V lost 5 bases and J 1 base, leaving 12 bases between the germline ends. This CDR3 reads CASSQFQGSGANVLTF. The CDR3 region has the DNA TGTGCCAGCAGTCAGTTTCAGGGGTCTGGGGCCAACGTCCTGACTTTC.

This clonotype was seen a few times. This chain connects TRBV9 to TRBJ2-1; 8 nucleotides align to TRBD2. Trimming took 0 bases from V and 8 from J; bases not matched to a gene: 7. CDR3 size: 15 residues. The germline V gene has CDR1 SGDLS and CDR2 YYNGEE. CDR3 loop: CASSVAGGIYHEQFF. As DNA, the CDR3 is TGTGCCAGCAGCGTAGCGGGAGGGATTTACCATGAGCAGTTCTTC.

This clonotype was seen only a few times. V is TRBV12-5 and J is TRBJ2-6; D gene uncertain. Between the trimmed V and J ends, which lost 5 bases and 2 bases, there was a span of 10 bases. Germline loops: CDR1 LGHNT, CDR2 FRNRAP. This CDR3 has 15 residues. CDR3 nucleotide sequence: TGTGCTAGTGGTGTTGGTCCGGCTGGGGCCAACGTCCTGACTTTC. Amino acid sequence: CASGVGPAGANVLTF.

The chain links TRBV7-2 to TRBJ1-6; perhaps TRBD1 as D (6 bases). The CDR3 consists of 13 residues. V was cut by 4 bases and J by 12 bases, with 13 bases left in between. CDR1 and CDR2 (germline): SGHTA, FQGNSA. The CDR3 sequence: CASSSSDRKPLHF. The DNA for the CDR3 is TGTGCCAGCAGCTCTTCCGACAGGAAACCCCTCCACTTT.

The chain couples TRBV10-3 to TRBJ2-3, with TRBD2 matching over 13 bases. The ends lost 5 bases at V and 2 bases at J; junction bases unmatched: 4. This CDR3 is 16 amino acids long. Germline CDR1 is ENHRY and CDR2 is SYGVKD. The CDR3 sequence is CAISTSGRDYTDTQYF. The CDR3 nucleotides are TGTGCCATCAGTACTAGCGGGAGGGATTACACAGATACGCAGTATTTT.

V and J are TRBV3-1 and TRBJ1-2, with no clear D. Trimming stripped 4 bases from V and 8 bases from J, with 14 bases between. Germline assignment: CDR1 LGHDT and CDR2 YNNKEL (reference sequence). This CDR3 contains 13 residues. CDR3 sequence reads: CASSPSVRIGYTF. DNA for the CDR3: TGTGCCAGCAGCCCGTCAGTAAGAATCGGCTACACCTTC.

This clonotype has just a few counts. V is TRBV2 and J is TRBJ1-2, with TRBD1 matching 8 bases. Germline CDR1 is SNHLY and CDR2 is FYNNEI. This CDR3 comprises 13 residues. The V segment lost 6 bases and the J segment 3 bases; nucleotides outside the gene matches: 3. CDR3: CASRSTGDYGYTF. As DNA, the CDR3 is TGTGCCAGCAGATCGACAGGGGACTATGGCTACACCTTC.

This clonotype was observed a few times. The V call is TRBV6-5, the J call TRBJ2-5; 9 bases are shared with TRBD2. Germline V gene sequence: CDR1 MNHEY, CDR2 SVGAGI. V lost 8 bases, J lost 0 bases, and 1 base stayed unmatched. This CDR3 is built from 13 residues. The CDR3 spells CASQRGDQETQYF. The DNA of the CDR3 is TGTGCCAGCCAGCGGGGGGACCAAGAGACCCAGTACTTC.

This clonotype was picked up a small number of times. CDR3 in amino acids: CATSPSGSHNEQFF. CDR3 nucleotide sequence: TGTGCCACCTCTCCTAGCGGGAGCCATAATGAGCAGTTCTTC. This chain connects TRBV24-1 to TRBJ2-1, with 10 bases matching TRBD2. Per the germline V gene, CDR1 is KGHDR and CDR2 is SFDVKD. There are 14 residues in the CDR3. The V and J ends lost 9 bases and 7 bases, in that order; junction bases with no gene match: 8.

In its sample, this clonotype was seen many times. CDR3 loop: CSARRASGRGSQAFF. DNA of the CDR3: TGCAGTGCTAGGCGGGCTAGCGGGAGGGGCTCTCAGGCGTTCTTC. The chain employs TRBV20-1 and TRBJ2-1, with TRBD2 matching over 12 bases. V dropped 3 bases and J dropped 15; count of bases not matched to a gene: 15. The germline V gene has CDR1 DFQATT and CDR2 SNEGSKA (reference sequence). The CDR3 runs to 15 residues.

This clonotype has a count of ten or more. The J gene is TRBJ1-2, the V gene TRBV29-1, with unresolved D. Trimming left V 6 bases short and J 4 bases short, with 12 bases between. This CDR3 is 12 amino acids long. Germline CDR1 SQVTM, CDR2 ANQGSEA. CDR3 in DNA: TGCAGCGTGAATGGCGGGCTCTATGGCTACACCTTC. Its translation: CSVNGGLYGYTF.

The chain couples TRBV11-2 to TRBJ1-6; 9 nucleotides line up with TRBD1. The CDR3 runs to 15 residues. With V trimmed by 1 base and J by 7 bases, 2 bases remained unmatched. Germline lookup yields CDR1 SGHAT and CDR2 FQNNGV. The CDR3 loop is CASSLGDRVNSPLHF. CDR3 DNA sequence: TGTGCCAGCAGCTTAGGGGACAGGGTGAATTCACCCCTCCACTTT.

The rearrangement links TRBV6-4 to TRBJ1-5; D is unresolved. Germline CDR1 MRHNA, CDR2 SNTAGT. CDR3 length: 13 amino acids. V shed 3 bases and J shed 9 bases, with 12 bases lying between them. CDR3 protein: CASSEKDGTPQHF. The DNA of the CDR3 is TGTGCCAGCAGTGAAAAGGACGGAACGCCCCAGCATTTT.

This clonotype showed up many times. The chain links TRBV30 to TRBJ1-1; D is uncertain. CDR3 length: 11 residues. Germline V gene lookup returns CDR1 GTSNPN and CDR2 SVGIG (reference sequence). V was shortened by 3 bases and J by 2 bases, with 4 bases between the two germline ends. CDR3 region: CAWSVNTEAFF. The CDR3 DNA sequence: TGTGCCTGGAGCGTTAACACTGAAGCTTTCTTT.